This T cell receptor (beta chain) was found in a study of long-term antiretroviral therapy in people with HIV. This clone showed up just a few times. Antigen specificity is unknown. Points from the study as a whole: Narrower CDR3 length ranges marked HIV repertoires relative to controls.

The length of the CDR3 is 16 residues. Survey-level resolution applied to immunoSEQ assay v3.0. Assay: immunoSEQ multiplex PCR; the TCRdb copy retains only in-frame clones and omits some. The profile shows around 25,000 clones, around 88% of them singletons. The chain recombines TRBV21-1 with TRBJ1-2; no check of the table's D call, TRBD1, against the DNA was made. TRBV21-1 has pseudogene status. The material was unsorted PBMCs, obtained 3 years after starting antiretroviral therapy. The TCR comes from a man in his late teens or twenties with HIV. The CDR3 coding sequence is TGTGCCAGCAACTCCCGGGACAGGGACGAAAACTATGGCTACACCTTC. Translated, it gives CASNSRDRDENYGYTF.